The TCR beta chain under discussion was sequenced for a study of PD-1 blockade in classical Hodgkin lymphoma. Study-level results: Those starting nivolumab under 1 year post-ASCT were excluded. Reported baseline diversity: healthy donors highest, relapsed/refractory patients lowest. Complete responders started with a diversity level that resembled newly diagnosed patients at baseline. By cycle point C4D1, TCR diversity had risen significantly in CD4+ cells (but not CD8+ cells).

Libraries were prepared by immunoSEQ multiplex PCR; TCRdb keeps only in-frame clonotypes and omits some of them. The table records about 39,000 clones, about 90% of them present only once. Brentuximab vedotin exposure varied, and every patient relapsed after autologous stem cell transplantation. V was cut by 1 base and J by 7 bases, with 22 bases left in between. The CDR3 has 17 amino acids. Germline CDR1 SGHTA, CDR2 FQGNSA. About this clone itself: Its specificity is unknown.

The source of this sequence is a human donor with classical Hodgkin lymphoma. Sequencing used peripheral blood mononuclear cells (PBMCs), obtained at baseline. The rearrangement links TRBV7-2 to TRBJ1-2; D ambiguous. The CDR3 DNA sequence: TGTGCCAGCAGCTTAGGGCAGAGGACCATAATATGTTTTGGCTACACCTTC. Amino acid sequence: CASSLGQRTIICFGYTF.